This T cell receptor beta chain stems from a study of blood T cell repertoires in COVID-19. The wider study: The United States, Italy and Spain were the sources of the acute and convalescent COVID-19 samples. Sample material is recorded as cDNA or gDNA derived from T cells, B-cell-depleted T cells, or PBMCs.

Original handling: Nucleated cell counts were estimated from reference gene primer amplification. Data came from immunoSEQ multiplex PCR; TCRdb stores just in-frame clones and leaves some out. The V and J calls and clone size are taken from that table; D and trimming were inferred from the DNA. The data show 250,000 or so clones, with roughly 80% seen just once and approximately 9.1% held by the top ten. V lost 3 bases to trimming and J lost 4 bases; unmatched junction nucleotides: 5. This CDR3 has 15 residues. This chain connects TRBV23-1 to TRBJ1-3; TRBD1 aligns across 8 bases. TRBV23-1 is filed as an ORF, its function uncertain. Sequenced sample: peripheral blood. The clonotype was recovered from a man of 80 years or more with acute or convalescent COVID-19. For the CDR3, the DNA is TGCGCCAGCAGTCATACAGGGGGAAAAGGAAACACCATATATTTT. Its translation is CASSHTGGKGNTIYF.